This T cell receptor (beta chain) was found in a study of cytomegalovirus exposure and HLA in healthy donors. Overall study results and limits: Some public TCRs appeared in many individuals, while most sequences were rare. Later analysis identified a missense DCLRE1C variant that was linked to TCR beta V- and J-gene trimming.

Note on this clone: Antigen: not known.

13 Jbeta primers and 60 Vbeta primers were used for the PCR. Libraries were prepared by immunoSEQ multiplex PCR; TCRdb keeps only in-frame clonotypes and omits some of them. The sample lists 90,000 or so clones, roughly 80% occurring once. At the time of sampling, donors were nominally healthy, though unrecorded immune exposures were likely. The sequence was obtained from a young man in good health and CMV-seropositive. The sample consisted of PBMCs.

The CDR3 protein is CASSQGLPSTTGDTEAFF. CDR3 bases: TGCGCCAGCAGCCAAGGTTTGCCTTCAACTACGGGGGACACTGAAGCTTTCTTT. This chain links TRBV4-1 with TRBJ1-1, with D tentatively TRBD1 (5 bases). The CDR3 runs to 18 residues. The V end was cut by 1 base, the J end by 3 bases, with 21 bases between. CDR1 and CDR2 (germline): MGHRA, YSYEKL.